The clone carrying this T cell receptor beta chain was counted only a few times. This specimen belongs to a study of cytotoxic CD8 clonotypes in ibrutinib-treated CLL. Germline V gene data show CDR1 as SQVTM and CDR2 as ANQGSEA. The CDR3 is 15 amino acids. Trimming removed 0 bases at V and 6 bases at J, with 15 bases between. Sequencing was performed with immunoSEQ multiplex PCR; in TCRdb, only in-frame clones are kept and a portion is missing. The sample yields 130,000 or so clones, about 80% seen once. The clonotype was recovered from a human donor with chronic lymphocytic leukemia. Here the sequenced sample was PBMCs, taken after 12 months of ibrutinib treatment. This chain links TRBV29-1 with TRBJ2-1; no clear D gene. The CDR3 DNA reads TGCAGCGTTGAAGACTACCAGAGGTTGGGCAATGAGCAGTTCTTC. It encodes CSVEDYQRLGNEQFF.